Listed here are 32 T cell receptor beta chains from one sample, sequenced in a study of shared clonotypes between healthy human individuals. Clones were read by immunoSEQ multiplex PCR, and TCRdb kept only the in-frame ones, dropping some. The sample holds over a million clones; around 78% are singletons and the top ten take 0.5% to 0.65%. The sequencing input was memory CD4+ T cells from PBMCs. The subset denotes: CD45RA-negative fraction. All receptors derive from a man in his late teens or twenties in good health. Some clones in this sample may be carry-over from other donors' samples.

The chain joins TRBV7-9 to TRBJ1-6; D is perhaps TRBD1 (6 bases). The CDR3 length is 15 residues. The V end was cut by 0 bases, the J end by 9 bases, with 12 bases between. Germline V lookup: CDR1 SEHNR, CDR2 FQNEAQ (reference sequence). The CDR3 nucleotides are TGTGCCAGCAGCTTAGCGATTCCAGGGGCTTCACCCCTCCACTTT. Its translation is CASSLAIPGASPLHF. The full variable domain, completed using reference TRBV7-9 and TRBJ1-6, is DTGVSQNPRHKITKRGQNVTFRCDPISEHNRLYWYRQTLGQGPEFLTYFQNEAQLEKSRLLSDRFSAERPKGSFSTLEIQRTEQGDSAMYLCASSLAIPGASPLHFGNGTRLTVT.

This clone has just a few counts. The rearrangement joins TRBV5-5 to TRBJ1-1; no clear D. V lost 6 bases to trimming and J lost 0 bases, with 9 bases between them. The CDR3 is 13 amino acids. Germline V gene lookup returns CDR1 SGHKS and CDR2 YYEKEE (reference sequence). The CDR3 protein is CASTFYVNTEAFF. CDR3 coding DNA: TGTGCCAGCACCTTTTACGTGAACACTGAAGCTTTCTTT.

In its sample, this clone was seen a few times. The chain links TRBV18 to TRBJ2-3; the D gene could be TRBD1 or TRBD2 (5 bases each). Germline values: CDR1 KGHSH, CDR2 LQKENI. The CDR3 totals 15 residues. Trimming left V 2 bases short and J 3 bases short, with 12 bases between. CDR3 sequence reads: CASSPGASYTDTQYF. The CDR3 DNA reads as TGTGCCAGCTCACCAGGGGCTAGCTATACAGATACGCAGTATTTT. The complete variable domain, with remaining parts taken from reference TRBV18 and TRBJ2-3, reads NAGVMQNPRHLVRRRGQEARLRCSPMKGHSHVYWYRQLPEEGLKFMVYLQKENIIDESGMPKERFSAEFPKEGPSILRIQQVVRGDSAAYFCASSPGASYTDTQYFGPGTRLTVL.

The V gene is TRBV11-3, the J gene TRBJ2-2, with TRBD2 matching 7 bases. Germline lookup yields CDR1 SGHNT and CDR2 YENEEA. The CDR3 loop spans 15 amino acids. V lost 1 base, J lost 4 bases, and 3 bases stayed unmatched. The CDR3, as DNA: TGTGCCAGCAGCTTAGTTGGGGAGGGCACCGGGGAGCTGTTTTTT. It specifies CASSLVGEGTGELFF.

This rearrangement joins TRBV2 to TRBJ2-7; 8 nucleotides line up with TRBD2. Trimming took 8 bases from V and 7 from J; bases not matched to a gene: 13. Germline CDR1 is SNHLY and CDR2 is FYNNEI. The CDR3 has 14 residues. CDR3 nucleotide sequence: TGTGCCAGCTCGCGGCGGGAGGCCCCGAAAGAGCAGTACTTC. It specifies CASSRREAPKEQYF.

The rearrangement links TRBV25-1 to TRBJ2-2, with unresolved D. Trimming cost V 4 bases and J 7 bases, with 10 bases left between them. Germline-derived CDR1 and CDR2 are MGHDK and SYGVNS. The CDR3 extends over 13 amino acids. The CDR3 spells CASSAHPGGELFF. The CDR3 bases are TGTGCCAGCAGTGCCCACCCAGGCGGGGAGCTGTTTTTT.

This clone was counted only a few times. The chain employs TRBV6-1 and TRBJ1-1, with D tentatively TRBD1 (5 bases). Germline CDR1 and CDR2: MNHNS and SASEGT. Trimming stripped 4 bases from V and 11 bases from J, with 17 bases between. This CDR3 has 13 amino acids. CDR3 bases: TGTGCCAGCAGTGCCCCAGGGATCGGTCAGGCTTTCTTT. The encoded protein is CASSAPGIGQAFF.

This clone was detected only a few times. The chain employs TRBV5-5 and TRBJ1-1; D is unresolved. Trimming left V 4 bases short and J 2 bases short, with 18 bases between. The CDR3 has 16 residues. The germline V gene encodes CDR1 SGHKS and CDR2 YYEKEE (reference sequence). The CDR3 reads CASSAISGQSNTEAFF. CDR3 nucleotides: TGTGCCAGCAGCGCTATCTCGGGTCAGAGCAACACTGAAGCTTTCTTT.

As concerns this clone: The sample holds other DNA sequences that translate to the same CDR3. The chain has TRBV7-9 and TRBJ1-3, with 7 nucleotides matching TRBD1. V lost 5 bases and J lost 4; bases outside the gene matches: 5. Germline V gene data show CDR1 as SEHNR and CDR2 as FQNEAQ (reference sequence). The CDR3 loop spans 14 amino acids. CDR3 nucleotides: TGTGCCAGCAGCCTAGGACAGGTCGGAAACACCATATATTTT. Translating gives CASSLGQVGNTIYF.

The rearrangement links TRBV2 to TRBJ1-4; no definite D call. Looked up from germline, CDR1 is SNHLY and CDR2 is FYNNEI. The CDR3 totals 11 residues. V dropped 7 bases and J dropped 10 bases, with 10 bases sitting between them. The CDR3 nucleotides read TGTGCCAGCACGGCGGGATCAAAACTGTTTTTT. Residues: CASTAGSKLFF.

The rearrangement joins TRBV18 to TRBJ2-6, with 7 bases that match TRBD1. Germline assignment: CDR1 KGHSH and CDR2 LQKENI. The CDR3 is 15 residues long. V was pared by 3 bases and J by 1 base, with 0 bases of the junction left unmatched. The DNA of the CDR3 is TGTGCCAGCTCACCGGACAGGTCTGGGGCCAACGTCCTGACTTTC. Its protein is CASSPDRSGANVLTF.

The CDR3 loop reads CASTMGQTTDTQYF. The CDR3 coding sequence is TGTGCCAGCACCATGGGACAGACCACAGATACGCAGTATTTT. This chain uses TRBV6-1 with TRBJ2-3; TRBD1 matches at 7 bases. The CDR3 spans 14 residues. Germline V CDR1 and CDR2: MNHNS, SASEGT. Unmatched junction bases numbered 6, after V lost 7 bases and J lost 2 bases.

CDR3 in amino acids: CASSVEAIGEKLFF. CDR3 sequence (DNA): TGTGCCAGCAGCGTAGAGGCAATAGGGGAAAAACTGTTTTTT. The chain combines TRBV9 with TRBJ1-4; D unresolved. Trimming shortened V by 0 bases and J by 8 bases, and 11 bases separated the two germline ends. The length of the CDR3 is 14 residues. The germline V gene encodes CDR1 SGDLS and CDR2 YYNGEE.

Regarding this clone: Within the sample, other DNA sequences also encode this same CDR3. This chain links TRBV7-3 with TRBJ2-3; TRBD2 matches at 10 bases. Germline values: CDR1 SGHTA, CDR2 FQGTGA. With 5 bases clipped from V and 3 bases from J, the junction kept 11 bases outside the gene matches. This CDR3 is built from 17 residues. CDR3 bases: TGTGCCAGCAGCCCCCAGTTAGCGGGAGGCCCGACAGATACGCAGTATTTT. Residues: CASSPQLAGGPTDTQYF.

The J gene is TRBJ1-2, the V gene TRBV4-1; 12 nucleotides line up with TRBD1. CDR1 and CDR2 from the germline V gene are MGHRA and YSYEKL. The CDR3 has 18 residues. After removal of 0 bases from V and 4 bases from J, the junction contained 9 bases not matched to a gene. In nucleotides, the CDR3 is TGCGCCAGCAGCCAAGATCCAGGGACAGGGGGCGGCGGCTATGGCTACACCTTC. It encodes CASSQDPGTGGGGYGYTF.

This clone showed up just once. V and J are TRBV7-6 and TRBJ1-2; tentative D call: TRBD1 (6 bases). Germline V gene sequence: CDR1 SGHVS, CDR2 FNYEAQ. The CDR3 is made up of 14 amino acids. Deletions cut 3 bases from V and 2 bases from J, with 10 bases between. This CDR3 is CASSFQTGNYGYTF. The CDR3 DNA reads TGTGCCAGCAGCTTCCAGACAGGAAACTATGGCTACACCTTC.

This clone was seen a few times. J is TRBJ2-5 and V is TRBV18, with a possible D match to TRBD2 (5 bases). V was pared by 0 bases and J by 1 base, with 9 bases between. This CDR3 spans 15 amino acids. Germline V gene sequence: CDR1 KGHSH, CDR2 LQKENI. The chain's CDR3 is CASSPPNAGQETQYF. CDR3 bases: TGTGCCAGCTCACCACCGAACGCGGGCCAAGAGACCCAGTACTTC.

This clone was picked up many times. V usage is TRBV10-1 and J usage is TRBJ2-2; 8 bases are shared with TRBD1. This CDR3 comprises 14 residues. The germline V gene encodes CDR1 WNHNN and CDR2 SYGVQD (reference sequence). The trim removed 9 bases at V and 4 bases at J, leaving 7 bases unmatched. The CDR3: CASSRGRGTGELFF. For the CDR3, the DNA is TGCGCCAGTTCCAGGGGGCGAGGCACCGGGGAGCTGTTTTTT.

The V gene is TRBV7-9, the J gene TRBJ2-3, with 14 bases fitting TRBD2. The V and J ends lost 2 bases and 8 bases, in that order; junction bases with no gene match: 9. The CDR3 has 17 amino acids. Per germline, CDR1 SEHNR and CDR2 FQNEAQ (reference sequence). The CDR3 DNA follows: TGTGCCAGCAGCTTATTTTTCGGGACTAGCGGGAGTTCTACGCAGTATTTT. Translated: CASSLFFGTSGSSTQYF.

The chain has TRBV28 and TRBJ2-7; D might be TRBD1 or TRBD2, each matching 5 bases. The length of the CDR3 is 15 residues. V lost 6 bases, J lost 4 bases, and 19 bases lay in between. Per germline, CDR1 MDHEN and CDR2 SYDVKM. The CDR3 is CASRYSYGTAYEQYF. DNA of the CDR3: TGTGCCAGCAGGTATAGTTATGGGACGGCGTACGAGCAGTACTTC. The complete variable domain, with remaining parts taken from reference TRBV28 and TRBJ2-7, reads DVKVTQSSRYLVKRTGEKVFLECVQDMDHENMFWYRQDPGLGLRLIYFSYDVKMKEKGDIPEGYSVSREKKERFSLILESASTNQTSMYLCASRYSYGTAYEQYFGPGTRLTVT.

In DNA form, the CDR3 reads TGTGCCAGCACGTCCGCCGGGACCTACAATGAGCAGTTCTTC. Its translation is CASTSAGTYNEQFF. The genes are TRBV28 and TRBJ2-1; perhaps TRBD2 as D (5 bases). The CDR3 has 14 amino acids. The germline CDR1 and CDR2 sequences are MDHEN and SYDVKM. V was shortened by 7 bases and J by 2 bases, with 12 bases between the two germline ends.

V is TRBV19 and J is TRBJ1-1; 11 nucleotides match TRBD1. Germline V lookup: CDR1 LNHDA, CDR2 SQIVND (reference sequence). CDR3 size: 15 residues. Trimming took 4 bases from V and 6 from J; bases not matched to a gene: 7. The CDR3 here is CASSTGTGGYAEAFF. The CDR3 coding sequence is TGTGCCAGTAGTACGGGGACAGGGGGGTATGCTGAAGCTTTCTTT.

The V and J genes are TRBV5-4 and TRBJ2-2; 9 bases fit TRBD1. Germline V gene data show CDR1 as SGHNT and CDR2 as YYREEE (reference sequence). The CDR3 spans 16 residues. With 4 bases clipped from V and 5 bases from J, the junction kept 9 bases outside the gene matches. CDR3 region: CASSPGQGKTTGELFF. The CDR3 DNA sequence: TGTGCCAGCAGCCCCGGACAGGGGAAAACAACCGGGGAGCTGTTTTTT.

The V call is TRBV6-6, the J call TRBJ1-5; a weak D match, TRBD1 (5 bases). The CDR3 covers 15 residues. Germline V gene lookup returns CDR1 MNHNY and CDR2 SVGAGI (reference sequence). Trimming left V 2 bases short and J 4 bases short, with 12 bases between. CDR3 bases: TGTGCCAGCAGTTACCCGTGGGACGGGAATCAGCCCCAGCATTTT. Encoded protein: CASSYPWDGNQPQHF.

This clone appeared many times. Other DNA sequences in this specimen translate into the identical CDR3. V is TRBV5-1 and J is TRBJ1-1; 8 nucleotides agree with TRBD1. The length of the CDR3 is 15 residues. Looked up from germline, CDR1 is SGHRS and CDR2 is YFSETQ. Germline trimming cut 4 bases from V and 5 bases from J; bases unmatched to any gene: 10. The CDR3 loop reads CASSPRTGRETEAFF. CDR3 in DNA: TGCGCCAGCAGCCCCCGGACAGGGCGAGAGACTGAAGCTTTCTTT.

The chain links TRBV7-3 to TRBJ2-1; 10 bases agree with TRBD2. The CDR3 contains 16 residues. Germline trimming cut 5 bases from V and 7 bases from J; bases unmatched to any gene: 11. Germline CDR1 SGHTA, CDR2 FQGTGA. The CDR3 DNA sequence: TGTGCCAGCAGCCGCTCAGCGGGAGGGCCCGGAAATGAGCAGTTCTTC. Its translation is CASSRSAGGPGNEQFF.

The chain employs TRBV7-2 and TRBJ2-5, with TRBD1 matching 7 bases. Germline CDR1 and CDR2: SGHTA and FQGNSA. V lost 1 base and J lost 5; bases outside the gene matches: 4. This CDR3 is built from 14 residues. CDR3: CASSLGPTGETQYF. In nucleotides, the CDR3 is TGTGCCAGCAGCTTAGGCCCGACAGGGGAGACCCAGTACTTC.

This clone was counted only a few times. This rearrangement joins TRBV7-6 to TRBJ2-7; the D gene is possibly TRBD2 (6 bases). V lost 5 bases, J lost 2 bases, and 10 bases lay in between. Per germline, CDR1 SGHVS and CDR2 FNYEAQ. The CDR3 spans 13 residues. The CDR3 coding sequence is TGTGCCAGCAGCGTGGGGGGAACCTACGAGCAGTACTTC. Translation: CASSVGGTYEQYF. The full variable domain, in which reference TRBV7-6 and TRBJ2-7 provide the parts outside the CDR3, is GAGVSQSPRYKVTKRGQDVALRCDPISGHVSLYWYRQALGQGPEFLTYFNYEAQQDKSGLPNDRFSAERPEGSISTLTIQRTEQRDSAMYRCASSVGGTYEQYFGPGTRLTVT.

This rearrangement joins TRBV7-6 to TRBJ1-1; D might be TRBD1 (6 bases). The CDR3 contains 15 residues. V was clipped by 4 bases and J by 1 base, with 13 bases between them. The V gene's germline CDR1 is SGHVS and CDR2 FNYEAQ. The CDR3 reads CASSSRQVRNTEAFF. The DNA for the CDR3 is TGTGCCAGCAGCTCTCGACAGGTCAGGAACACTGAAGCTTTCTTT.

This clone came up a few times. The chain couples TRBV6-1 to TRBJ2-5, with D possibly called TRBD1 or TRBD2 (5 bases each). The CDR3 is 13 amino acids. Germline values: CDR1 MNHNS, CDR2 SASEGT. The germline V and J ends were trimmed by 1 base and 5 bases, with 8 bases remaining between them. The CDR3 DNA follows: TGTGCCAGCAGTGAAGGGGGGTCGGAGACCCAGTACTTC. This encodes CASSEGGSETQYF.

This clone was observed a handful of times. The chain joins TRBV6-1 to TRBJ1-2; 8 positions agree with TRBD1. The J segment lost 4 bases and the V segment lost 5 bases, leaving 6 bases of the junction unmatched. Germline CDR1 is MNHNS and CDR2 is SASEGT. The CDR3 is 14 residues long. The CDR3 coding sequence is TGTGCCAGCAGTAACAGGGGGAGTCTCTATGGCTACACCTTC. This encodes CASSNRGSLYGYTF.

V and J are TRBV5-6 and TRBJ2-5, with TRBD1 matching over 9 bases. This CDR3 is built from 15 residues. With 2 bases clipped from V and 5 bases from J, the junction kept 7 bases outside the gene matches. Germline V lookup: CDR1 SGHDT, CDR2 YYEEEE. The CDR3, as DNA: TGTGCCAGCAGCTTCTGGGGACAGGGCCCTGAGACCCAGTACTTC. The encoded protein is CASSFWGQGPETQYF.